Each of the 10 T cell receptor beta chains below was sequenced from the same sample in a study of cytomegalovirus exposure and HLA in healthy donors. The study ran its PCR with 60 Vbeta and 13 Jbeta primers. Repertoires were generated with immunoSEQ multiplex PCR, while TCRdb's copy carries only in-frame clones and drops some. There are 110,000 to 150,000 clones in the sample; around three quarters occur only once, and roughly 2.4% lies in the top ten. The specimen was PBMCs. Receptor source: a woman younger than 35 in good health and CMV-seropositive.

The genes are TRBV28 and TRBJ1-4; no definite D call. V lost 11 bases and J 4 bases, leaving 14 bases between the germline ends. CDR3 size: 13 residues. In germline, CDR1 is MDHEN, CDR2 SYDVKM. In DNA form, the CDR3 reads TGTGCCGTAAGAGGCGACTATAATGAAAAACTGTTTTTT. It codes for CAVRGDYNEKLFF.

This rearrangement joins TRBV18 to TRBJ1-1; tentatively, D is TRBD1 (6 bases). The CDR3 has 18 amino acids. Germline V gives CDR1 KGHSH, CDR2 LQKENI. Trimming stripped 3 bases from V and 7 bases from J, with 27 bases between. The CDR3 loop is CASSPLTGRLSMNGEAFF. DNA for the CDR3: TGTGCCAGCTCACCCCTGACAGGACGTCTCTCCATGAACGGTGAAGCTTTCTTT.

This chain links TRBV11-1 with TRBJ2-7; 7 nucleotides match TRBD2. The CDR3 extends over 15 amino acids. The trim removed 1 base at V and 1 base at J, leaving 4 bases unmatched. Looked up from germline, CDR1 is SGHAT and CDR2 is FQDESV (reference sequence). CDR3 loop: CASSLERGPSYEQYF. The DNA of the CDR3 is TGTGCCAGCAGCTTAGAGCGGGGACCGTCCTACGAGCAGTACTTC.

CDR3 sequence: CSVGKSVGDYEQYF. DNA for the CDR3: TGCAGCGTTGGGAAAAGTGTCGGGGACTACGAGCAGTACTTC. The genes are TRBV29-1 and TRBJ2-7, with a possible D match to TRBD2 (5 bases). Germline V gene sequence: CDR1 SQVTM, CDR2 ANQGSEA. This CDR3 comprises 14 residues. The germline V and J ends were trimmed by 4 bases and 3 bases, with 16 bases remaining between them.

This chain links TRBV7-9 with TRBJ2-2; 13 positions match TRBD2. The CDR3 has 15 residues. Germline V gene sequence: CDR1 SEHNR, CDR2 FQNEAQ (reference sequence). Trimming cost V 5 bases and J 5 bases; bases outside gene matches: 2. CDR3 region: CASSRGLAGTGELFF. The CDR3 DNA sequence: TGTGCCAGCAGCCGGGGACTAGCGGGAACCGGGGAGCTGTTTTTT.

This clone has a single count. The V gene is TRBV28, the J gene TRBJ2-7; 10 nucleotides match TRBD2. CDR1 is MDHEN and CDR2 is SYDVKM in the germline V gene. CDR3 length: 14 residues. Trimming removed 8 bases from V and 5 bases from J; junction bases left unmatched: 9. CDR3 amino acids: CASGWSGGAHEQYF. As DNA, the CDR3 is TGTGCCAGCGGATGGAGCGGGGGGGCCCACGAGCAGTACTTC.

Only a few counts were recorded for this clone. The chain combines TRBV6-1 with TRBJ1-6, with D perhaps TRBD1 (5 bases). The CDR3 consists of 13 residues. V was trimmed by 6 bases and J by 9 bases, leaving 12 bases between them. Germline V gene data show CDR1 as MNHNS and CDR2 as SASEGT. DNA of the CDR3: TGTGCCAGCAGGGGGGGGACTCGTTCACCCCTCCACTTT. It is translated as CASRGGTRSPLHF.

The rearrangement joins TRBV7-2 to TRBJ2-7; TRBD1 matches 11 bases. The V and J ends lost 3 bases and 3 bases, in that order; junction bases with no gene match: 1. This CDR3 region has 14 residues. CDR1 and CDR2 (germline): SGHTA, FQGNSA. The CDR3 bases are TGTGCCAGCAGCTTGGGACAGGGGGACTACGAGCAGTACTTC. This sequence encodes CASSLGQGDYEQYF.

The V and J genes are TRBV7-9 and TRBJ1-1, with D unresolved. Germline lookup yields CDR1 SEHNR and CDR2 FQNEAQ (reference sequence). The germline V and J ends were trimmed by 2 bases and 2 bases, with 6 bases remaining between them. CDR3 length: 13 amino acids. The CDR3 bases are TGTGCCAGCAGCTTACCGGGAAACACTGAAGCTTTCTTT. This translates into CASSLPGNTEAFF.

The CDR3: CASSPRGSSGNTIYF. CDR3 nucleotides: TGTGCCAGCTCACCACGCGGGTCCTCTGGAAACACCATATATTTT. This chain uses TRBV18 with TRBJ1-3; D remains ambiguous. Looked up from germline, CDR1 is KGHSH and CDR2 is LQKENI. V was cut by 1 base and J by 0 bases, with 7 bases left in between. The CDR3 totals 15 residues.